The next 5 T cell receptor beta chains were all read from a single sample in a study of blood T cell repertoires in COVID-19. Libraries were prepared by immunoSEQ multiplex PCR; TCRdb keeps only in-frame clonotypes and omits some of them. Of about 350,000 clones listed, around 86% were seen once; the top ten hold nearly 6.5%. Sequenced material: peripheral blood. The source of these receptors is a woman aged 45-60 years with COVID-19, enrolled during active disease.

V and J are TRBV27 and TRBJ1-5, with 7 bases lining up with TRBD1. Germline V gives CDR1 MNHEY, CDR2 SMNVEV (reference sequence). The trim removed 9 bases at V and 3 bases at J, leaving 5 bases unmatched. This CDR3 has 13 residues. This CDR3 reads CARQGPLNQPQHF. CDR3 coding DNA: TGTGCCAGACAGGGGCCCCTCAATCAGCCCCAGCATTTT.

The J gene is TRBJ2-7, the V gene TRBV7-6; 7 bases map to TRBD1. Germline V gene data show CDR1 as SGHVS and CDR2 as FNYEAQ. The V gene end was trimmed by 0 bases and the J gene end by 5 bases; junction bases not matched to a gene: 1. The CDR3 has 13 amino acids. The CDR3: CASSLAGTDEQYF. CDR3 bases: TGTGCCAGCAGCTTAGCCGGGACAGACGAGCAGTACTTC.

The chain links TRBV10-1 to TRBJ2-7; weak D call: TRBD1 (7 bases). CDR1 is WNHNN and CDR2 is SYGVQD in the germline V gene (reference sequence). This CDR3 is built from 14 residues. V was shortened by 3 bases and J by 4 bases, with 13 bases between the two germline ends. The CDR3 here is CASSDGGGAYEQYF. The DNA for the CDR3 is TGCGCCAGCAGTGATGGAGGGGGCGCTTACGAGCAGTACTTC.

The CDR3 DNA reads TGCGCCAGCTCCGGGAGAGCGGGAGGAGTTTACGAGCAGTACTTC. Protein: CASSGRAGGVYEQYF. The rearrangement links TRBV10-1 to TRBJ2-7, with 9 bases identical to TRBD2. The trim removed 8 bases at V and 4 bases at J, leaving 12 bases unmatched. This CDR3 has 15 amino acids. The germline CDR1 and CDR2 sequences are WNHNN and SYGVQD (reference sequence).

The chain couples TRBV4-3 to TRBJ2-2; 7 positions agree with TRBD1. The CDR3 is 14 amino acids. Germline V gene lookup returns CDR1 LGHNA and CDR2 YSLEER. V lost 7 bases and J lost 4; bases outside the gene matches: 6. This CDR3 reads CASKRQGFTGELFF. CDR3 bases: TGCGCCAGCAAAAGACAGGGATTCACCGGGGAGCTGTTTTTT.